This TCR beta chain was sequenced during a study of early T cells in non-severe SARS-CoV-2 infection (TCRdb year 2021). At the level of the whole study: Because TCR sequencing was done on bulk RNA from unsorted whole blood, the alpha and beta chains could not be paired. What the research found in general, with its limitations: VDJdb matching was skewed toward anti-spike CD8 responses and likely underestimated virus-specific expansions, missing private and CD4 specificities.

To prepare the library, 5' RACE was applied. Sequencing instrument: NextSeq 500. The TCR library protocol attached unique molecular identifiers to individual cDNA molecules to correct for sequencing error and PCR bias. Sequencing covered both TCR alpha and beta chains, and within each sample the abundances of alpha and beta sequences were tightly co-correlated. In the original analysis: Decombinator V4 was used to perform V gene, J gene and CDR3 annotation of TCR sequences. TCRs were defined as expanded if a significant change between any two time points was detected under a Poisson model with p below 0.0001. Abundances of TCRs were expressed as counts per million after normalisation to the total number of TCRs sequenced in each sample. MAIT TCRs were defined by TRAV1-2 paired with TRAJ12, TRAJ20 or TRAJ33, and iNKT TCRs by TRAV10 paired with TRAJ18. VDJdb, accessed on 1 November 2021, was searched for TCRs annotated for CMV, EBV and SARS-CoV-2, and TCRs annotated for more than one antigen were excluded. TCRdb reworked the public reads: Q25 trimming with fastp, MiXCR clone assembly, productive beta chains retained. Merged by CDR3 protein, the rows form single entries marked with the most common genes and DNA. V and J calls and clone size were set by TCRdb, not the authors. The sample contains tens of thousands of distinct CDR3 sequences, less than 10% of them found a single time. Over 4% of the sample lies in the top ten.

V loses 7 bases at its end and J loses 3 bases; junction bases beyond the gene matches: 9. The CDR3 covers 14 residues, taking in both the cysteine and the phenylalanine. CDR3 DNA is the only sequence kept; it has 42 bases, read in frame from the first base. This clonotype showed up just a few times. Its antigen target is currently unknown. Base qualities are not provided; no much larger clone lies one nucleotide away. A case-control design nested within a healthcare worker cohort in London, UK, was used, with weekly nasopharyngeal swab PCR tests and blood sampling performed. Healthcare workers were recruited between 23 and 31 March 2020, during the week of the UK lockdown, and were followed weekly for up to roughly 15 weeks.

The TCR sequence derives from an adult who was a healthcare worker with PCR-confirmed SARS-CoV-2 infection or an uninfected control (not recorded which). The chain was built from TRBV12-3 or TRBV12-4 and TRBJ2-7, and 7 junctional nucleotides match TRBD1. Sequenced here: whole blood, sampled at baseline. The nucleotide sequence is given as TGTGCCAGCACCACACAGGGGCCAGGCTACGAGCAGTACTTC. The encoded protein is CASTTQGPGYEQYF.